These T cell receptor beta chains were read from a single sample in a study of CD8 T cells in ankylosing spondylitis. MiXCR was run by TCRdb on the 5' RACE reads, yielding one entry per CDR3 protein. Altogether around 450,000 distinct CDR3 sequences are present, 26% being singletons, with the ten largest covering about 0.92%. The specimen sequenced was blood, either unsorted or a sorted T cell fraction (not recorded which). Every receptor here comes from a male donor with ankylosing spondylitis. Each CDR3 is given with its conserved first and last residue. A D gene is named only where the DNA matches it firmly. Clone size is not always given. Where it is, it says once, few, many or a class for expanded clones.

J gene,D gene,clone size,V gene,CDR3 protein,CDR3 DNA
TRBJ1-1,.,.,TRBV3-1,CASSQGPDSEAFF,TGTGCCAGCAGCCAAGGCCCCGACAGTGAAGCTTTCTTT
TRBJ1-5,.,.,TRBV2,CASSPTAGNVRQPQHF,TGTGCCAGCAGTCCAACTGCGGGGAACGTACGGCAGCCCCAGCATTTT
TRBJ2-2,.,few,TRBV12-3/TRBV12-4,CASSFNRNTGELFF,TGTGCCAGCAGTTTTAACAGAAACACCGGGGAGCTGTTTTTT
TRBJ2-3,.,.,TRBV4-1,CASSPLVSGWGDTQYF,TGCGCCAGCAGCCCCTTGGTGAGCGGGTGGGGTGATACGCAGTATTTT
TRBJ1-3,.,.,TRBV30,CAWRGQGVSGNTIYF,TGTGCCTGGAGGGGGCAGGGAGTCTCTGGAAACACCATATATTTT
TRBJ2-7,.,few,TRBV7-2,CASSLPLGPPYEQYF,TGTGCCAGCAGCTTACCCCTGGGACCACCTTACGAGCAGTACTTC
TRBJ2-3,TRBD2,many,TRBV12-3/TRBV12-4,CASSYSGRNSDTQYF,TGTGCCAGCAGTTATAGCGGGAGAAATTCAGATACGCAGTATTTT
TRBJ1-1,.,.,TRBV29-1,CSVTGPTTEAFF,TGCAGCGTTACAGGGCCAACGACTGAAGCTTTCTTT
TRBJ1-3,TRBD1,once,TRBV20-1,CSVPDRADTIYF,TGCAGTGTCCCGGACAGGGCCGACACCATATATTTT
TRBJ1-1,.,few,TRBV7-2,CASSFGAGMNTEAFF,TGTGCCAGCAGCTTCGGGGCCGGGATGAACACTGAAGCTTTCTTT
TRBJ1-1,TRBD1,.,TRBV10-2,CASSSPGQGTNTEAFF,TGCGCCAGCAGTTCTCCCGGACAGGGTACCAACACTGAAGCTTTCTTT
TRBJ2-7,.,.,TRBV3-1,CASSQVRSTYEQYF,TGTGCCAGCAGCCAAGTTCGGAGTACCTACGAGCAGTACTTC
TRBJ2-5,.,.,TRBV29-1,CSARGYGETQYF,TGCAGCGCCCGAGGGTATGGGGAGACCCAGTACTTC
TRBJ2-5,.,.,TRBV7-9,CASSFRPMETQYF,TGTGCCAGCAGCTTCCGCCCGATGGAGACCCAGTACTTC
TRBJ2-1,.,few,TRBV11-3,CASSQALYNEQFF,TGTGCCAGCAGCCAGGCCCTATACAATGAGCAGTTCTTC
TRBJ2-2,TRBD1,few,TRBV12-3/TRBV12-4,CASSSGQGELSGELFF,TGTGCCAGCAGTTCGGGACAGGGGGAGTTAAGCGGGGAGCTGTTTTTT
TRBJ1-1,TRBD1,.,TRBV11-3,CASSARTGLMAEAFF,TGTGCCAGCAGCGCCCGGACAGGGCTTATGGCTGAAGCTTTCTTT
TRBJ1-5,TRBD1,.,TRBV5-5,CASSFETGGGNQPQHF,TGTGCCAGCAGCTTCGAGACAGGGGGCGGCAATCAGCCCCAGCATTTT
TRBJ2-7,.,few,TRBV20-1,CSASPQQYEQYF,TGCAGTGCTAGCCCACAGCAGTACGAGCAGTACTTC
TRBJ2-5,TRBD2,.,TRBV20-1,CSAGVRGRVPETQYF,TGCAGTGCTGGGGTTCGCGGGAGGGTTCCCGAGACCCAGTACTTC